Each of the 15 T cell receptor beta chains below was sequenced from the same sample in a study of shared clonotypes between healthy human individuals. Here immunoSEQ multiplex PCR was the method, and the copy in TCRdb shows in-frame clones only, minus some. The table shows millions of clones, with approximately 92% occurring only once. The sequenced sample was naive CD4+ T cells sorted from blood. As to subset: CD45RA+ positively selected. Receptors were obtained from a man in his late teens or twenties in good health.

The V and J genes are TRBV13 and TRBJ1-4; D might be TRBD1 (5 bases). V lost 5 bases and J lost 2, with 6 bases in between. Germline lookup yields CDR1 PRHDT and CDR2 FYEKMQ (reference sequence). This CDR3 comprises 13 residues. DNA of the CDR3: TGTGCCAGCAGCGGGGGGACTAATGAAAAACTGTTTTTT. This sequence encodes CASSGGTNEKLFF.

J is TRBJ1-2 and V is TRBV19; TRBD1 agrees at 10 bases. CDR1 and CDR2 from the germline V gene are LNHDA and SQIVND (reference sequence). The length of the CDR3 is 16 residues. J was trimmed by 4 bases and V by 6 bases; bases with no gene match: 11. CDR3 sequence reads: CASSSRDRGFGYGYTF. The DNA of the CDR3 is TGTGCCAGTAGCTCCCGGGACAGGGGATTCGGCTATGGCTACACCTTC.

The V and J genes are TRBV19 and TRBJ1-1, with D tentatively TRBD1 (5 bases). V lost 0 bases and J 1 base, leaving 12 bases between the germline ends. This CDR3 is 16 amino acids long. The germline CDR1 and CDR2 sequences are LNHDA and SQIVND (reference sequence). The CDR3 spells CASSIDLEGKNTEAFF. Here the CDR3 DNA reads TGTGCCAGTAGTATAGATCTGGAGGGGAAGAACACTGAAGCTTTCTTT.

V is TRBV4-3 and J is TRBJ2-2; no definite D call. Germline V gene sequence: CDR1 LGHNA, CDR2 YSLEER. V was trimmed by 0 bases and J by 7 bases, leaving 12 bases between them. The CDR3 is 15 amino acids. The DNA of the CDR3 is TGCGCCAGCAGCCAAGAAATTGGGAAAGGCGGGGAGCTGTTTTTT. Translated: CASSQEIGKGGELFF.

The table lists this clone with a few counts. The sample contains more than one DNA sequence encoding this CDR3. This sequence joins TRBV28 and TRBJ1-5; D unresolved. Between the trimmed V and J ends, which lost 6 bases and 0 bases, there was a span of 3 bases. Germline assignment: CDR1 MDHEN and CDR2 SYDVKM. The length of the CDR3 is 12 residues. The CDR3 bases are TGTGCCAGCAGGTATAGCAATCAGCCCCAGCATTTT. As protein: CASRYSNQPQHF.

V is TRBV5-1 and J is TRBJ2-5, with 7 bases aligning to TRBD1. The CDR3 runs to 13 residues. Per germline, CDR1 SGHRS and CDR2 YFSETQ. V lost 4 bases to trimming and J lost 4 bases; unmatched junction nucleotides: 4. CDR3 bases: TGCGCCAGCAGCGACAGGGAAGGAGAGACCCAGTACTTC. Translated: CASSDREGETQYF.

The chain links TRBV18 to TRBJ1-1, with D possibly matching TRBD1 (6 bases). The germline CDR1 and CDR2 sequences are KGHSH and LQKENI. The ends were cut back, 7 bases at V and 3 bases at J, with 12 bases in the middle. The CDR3 has 13 residues. CDR3 sequence reads: CASLQGRDTEAFF. DNA for the CDR3: TGTGCCAGCTTGCAGGGGAGGGACACTGAAGCTTTCTTT.

V and J are TRBV30 and TRBJ1-6; tentative D call: TRBD1 (6 bases). CDR1 and CDR2 from the germline V gene are GTSNPN and SVGIG (reference sequence). The CDR3 length is 13 residues. Trimming cost V 1 base and J 5 bases, with 6 bases left between them. The CDR3 region has the DNA TGTGCCTGGAGTGACAGGGATAATTCACCCCTCCACTTT. Residues: CAWSDRDNSPLHF.

This clone was picked up one time. The chain uses TRBV2 and TRBJ1-1, with D perhaps TRBD1 (5 bases). The CDR3 loop spans 13 amino acids. Trimming left V 7 bases short and J 6 bases short, with 15 bases between. The germline gives CDR1 SNHLY, CDR2 FYNNEI. In nucleotides, the CDR3 is TGTGCCAGCAAGGCAGGGTGGGGACCTGAAGCTTTCTTT. Protein product: CASKAGWGPEAFF. Filled out from reference TRBV2 and TRBJ1-1, the complete variable domain reads EPEVTQTPSHQVTQMGQEVILRCVPISNHLYFYWYRQILGQKVEFLVSFYNNEISEKSEIFDDQFSVERPDGSNFTLKIRSTKLEDSAMYFCASKAGWGPEAFFGQGTRLTVV.

The CDR3 bases are TGTGCCTGGAGATCGGGACAGGGGGGTAAGGGTGAAGCTTTCTTT. Protein product: CAWRSGQGGKGEAFF. The rearrangement uses TRBV30 and TRBJ1-1, with 11 bases aligning to TRBD1. This CDR3 contains 15 residues. Germline V gene lookup returns CDR1 GTSNPN and CDR2 SVGIG (reference sequence). The junction had 10 bases not matched to a gene; V was cut back by 3 bases and J by 7 bases.

The chain links TRBV5-1 to TRBJ1-1; maybe TRBD1 (6 bases). The ends were cut back, 4 bases at V and 2 bases at J, with 18 bases in the middle. CDR1 is SGHRS and CDR2 is YFSETQ in the germline V gene. The CDR3 runs 16 residues. The CDR3: CASSITPGTTNTEAFF. The DNA for the CDR3 is TGCGCCAGCAGCATAACCCCCGGGACAACCAACACTGAAGCTTTCTTT.

The chain's CDR3 is CASSLSWRETQYF. DNA of the CDR3: TGTGCCAGCAGTTTAAGCTGGAGAGAGACCCAGTACTTC. The chain couples TRBV2 to TRBJ2-5, with no clear D. From germline, CDR1 is SNHLY and CDR2 FYNNEI. The CDR3 contains 13 residues. With 5 bases removed from V and 4 bases from J, the gap between germline ends came to 11 bases.

The chain is built from TRBV19 and TRBJ2-5; D remains unclear. Deletions cut 1 base from V and 2 bases from J, with 11 bases between. This CDR3 is 15 amino acids long. Germline V gene lookup returns CDR1 LNHDA and CDR2 SQIVND (reference sequence). The CDR3 DNA follows: TGTGCCAGTAGTATAGCGGATAGGGCTCAAGAGACCCAGTACTTC. This translates into CASSIADRAQETQYF.

CDR3 loop: CARSSAPLQLNTEAFF. The CDR3 DNA reads as TGTGCCAGAAGCTCAGCCCCGTTACAGCTGAACACTGAAGCTTTCTTT. This chain connects TRBV7-5 to TRBJ1-1; the listed D gene, TRBD1, was not tested against the DNA. TRBV7-5 is flagged as a pseudogene. The CDR3 extends over 16 amino acids.

The gene calls are TRBV28 and TRBJ1-5; tentatively, D is TRBD1 (5 bases). CDR3 length: 14 residues. Deletions cut 6 bases from V and 9 bases from J, with 18 bases between. The germline CDR1 and CDR2 sequences are MDHEN and SYDVKM. The CDR3 nucleotides are TGTGCCAGCAGCGGATTAGGGGTCACCAGGCCCCAGCATTTT. It translates to CASSGLGVTRPQHF.